Each of the 21 T cell receptor beta chains below was sequenced from the same sample in a study of blood T cell repertoires in COVID-19. The data were produced by immunoSEQ multiplex PCR, yet TCRdb's version contains in-frame clones alone and is incomplete. This sample carries approximately 110,000 clones, 80% to 95% of them seen once, and the ten largest clones take around 2.1%. Sequencing was performed on peripheral blood. Receptor source: a man in his fifties with COVID-19, enrolled during active disease.

This chain uses TRBV10-1 with TRBJ1-5; D gene uncertain. Between the trimmed V and J ends, which lost 2 bases and 7 bases, there was a span of 9 bases. This CDR3 contains 13 residues. The germline gives CDR1 WNHNN, CDR2 SYGVQD (reference sequence). The CDR3 DNA reads TGCGCCAGCAGTGAGGCAGGAGGCCAGCCCCAGCATTTT. Translating it yields CASSEAGGQPQHF.

The CDR3 loop reads CASSFGFGQPQHF. CDR3 nucleotides: TGTGCCAGCAGTTTCGGGTTTGGTCAGCCCCAGCATTTT. The rearrangement links TRBV27 to TRBJ1-5; D gene uncertain. The CDR3 covers 13 residues. Between the trimmed V and J ends, which lost 3 bases and 6 bases, there was a span of 9 bases. CDR1 MNHEY and CDR2 SMNVEV come from the germline V gene (reference sequence).

The chain recombines TRBV6-5 with TRBJ1-2; D possibly corresponds to TRBD1 (5 bases). Germline V gene sequence: CDR1 MNHEY, CDR2 SVGAGI. The CDR3 length is 15 residues. With 5 bases removed from V and 1 base from J, the gap between germline ends came to 14 bases. CDR3 protein: CASSLHKGLNYGYTF. The CDR3 DNA reads TGTGCCAGCAGTCTTCATAAGGGGCTTAACTATGGCTACACCTTC.

The rearrangement links TRBV11-3 to TRBJ2-3, with D hard to call. Germline V gene data show CDR1 as SGHNT and CDR2 as YENEEA. The V end lost 6 bases, the J end lost 0 bases, and 13 bases lay between the germline ends. This CDR3 is built from 15 residues. The CDR3 DNA reads TGTGCCAGCAGAACCTGTCCAGGTAGCACAGATACGCAGTATTTT. This translates into CASRTCPGSTDTQYF.

A single count supports this clone. This chain links TRBV4-3 with TRBJ2-7; tentatively, D is TRBD2 (7 bases). Germline V lookup: CDR1 LGHNA, CDR2 YSLEER. This CDR3 contains 15 residues. V was pared by 1 base and J by 0 bases, with 10 bases between. For the CDR3, the DNA is TGCGCCAGCAGCCAAGGGGGGGGCAGCTCCTACGAGCAGTACTTC. It encodes CASSQGGGSSYEQYF.

The DNA for the CDR3 is TGTGCCAGCAGCTTAATTAGACAGGGTGGCTACACCTTC. Translation: CASSLIRQGGYTF. The rearrangement joins TRBV7-8 to TRBJ1-2; 7 nucleotides match TRBD1. CDR3 size: 13 residues. The junction had 4 bases not matched to a gene; V was cut back by 2 bases and J by 7 bases. Germline loops: CDR1 SGHVS, CDR2 FQNEAQ.

CDR3 loop: CASSLDRGPGGYTF. The CDR3 DNA follows: TGTGCCAGCTCACTTGACAGGGGGCCCGGTGGCTACACCTTC. The chain recombines TRBV18 with TRBJ1-2, with 10 bases lining up with TRBD1. Germline CDR1 reads KGHSH; CDR2 reads LQKENI. V was clipped by 4 bases and J by 7 bases; unmatched bases: 6. The CDR3 loop spans 14 amino acids.

The gene calls are TRBV18 and TRBJ2-2; TRBD1 aligns across 10 bases. The V gene end was trimmed by 1 base and the J gene end by 4 bases; junction bases not matched to a gene: 6. Germline V gene data show CDR1 as KGHSH and CDR2 as LQKENI. There are 17 residues in the CDR3. The CDR3 is CASSPLGTGASTGELFF. CDR3 DNA sequence: TGTGCCAGCTCACCACTTGGGACAGGGGCTAGCACCGGGGAGCTGTTTTTT.

This clone was observed a single time. This chain joins TRBV19 and TRBJ2-1; 10 positions match TRBD2. The V and J ends lost 3 bases and 7 bases, in that order; junction bases with no gene match: 9. The CDR3 consists of 16 residues. Germline V lookup: CDR1 LNHDA, CDR2 SQIVND (reference sequence). CDR3 residues: CASSIGRLAGVNEQFF. The CDR3 region has the DNA TGTGCCAGTAGTATCGGTCGGCTAGCGGGGGTTAATGAGCAGTTCTTC.

The chain has TRBV10-1 and TRBJ2-3, with D possibly TRBD1 on 6 matching bases. Germline V gene lookup returns CDR1 WNHNN and CDR2 SYGVQD (reference sequence). The CDR3 is made up of 14 amino acids. Trimming took 6 bases from V and 0 from J, leaving 10 bases between them. This chain's CDR3 is CASSRDTSTDTQYF. The CDR3 DNA sequence: TGCGCCAGCAGCCGGGACACCAGCACAGATACGCAGTATTTT.

The genes are TRBV5-4 and TRBJ2-1; D is possibly TRBD2 (6 bases). The CDR3 sequence is 14 residues long. Trimming pared 0 bases from V and 8 bases from J, leaving 12 bases between. Germline lookup yields CDR1 SGHNT and CDR2 YYREEE (reference sequence). CDR3 sequence (DNA): TGTGCCAGCAGCTTGGACGGGAGTCGGGATGAGCAGTTCTTC. Translated, it gives CASSLDGSRDEQFF.

This sequence joins TRBV28 and TRBJ2-5, with 8 positions matching TRBD2. The V segment lost 8 bases and the J segment 4 bases; nucleotides outside the gene matches: 12. The germline CDR1 and CDR2 sequences are MDHEN and SYDVKM. The CDR3 contains 15 residues. The CDR3 loop is CASLPGGGGPETQYF. As DNA, the CDR3 is TGTGCCAGCCTTCCCGGGGGGGGAGGGCCAGAGACCCAGTACTTC.

The chain carries TRBV15 and TRBJ2-7; 11 positions agree with TRBD2. The trim removed 3 bases at V and 0 bases at J, leaving 4 bases unmatched. The CDR3 is 16 residues long. Germline CDR1 LNHNV, CDR2 YYDKDF (reference sequence). This CDR3 reads CATSSVGLADSYEQYF. The DNA for the CDR3 is TGTGCCACCAGCAGCGTGGGACTAGCGGACTCCTACGAGCAGTACTTC.

This chain uses TRBV20-1 with TRBJ2-4; D uncertain. The V and J ends lost 3 bases and 5 bases respectively, with 11 bases between them. Per germline, CDR1 DFQATT and CDR2 SNEGSKA (reference sequence). This CDR3 spans 13 amino acids. In nucleotides, the CDR3 is TGCAGTGCTAGTCCCAACATGCAAAACATTCAGTACTTC. Translated: CSASPNMQNIQYF.

The chain joins TRBV4-1 to TRBJ2-6, with D uncertain. The CDR3 is made up of 15 amino acids. Trimming removed 1 base at V and 4 bases at J, with 8 bases between. Germline V gene data show CDR1 as MGHRA and CDR2 as YSYEKL. The CDR3 reads CASSQVGSGANVLTF. The CDR3 DNA sequence: TGCGCCAGCAGCCAAGTCGGTTCCGGGGCCAACGTCCTGACTTTC.

This chain connects TRBV19 to TRBJ1-6; D is unclear. In germline, CDR1 is LNHDA, CDR2 SQIVND (reference sequence). Trimming took 10 bases from V and 9 from J, leaving 16 bases between them. The CDR3 length is 13 residues. The CDR3 is CATAWSSSSPLHF. CDR3 in DNA: TGTGCCACCGCTTGGTCTTCTAGTTCACCCCTCCACTTT.

This chain uses TRBV28 with TRBJ2-5, with a tentative D call TRBD1 (7 bases). The CDR3 is 17 residues long. The germline V gene encodes CDR1 MDHEN and CDR2 SYDVKM. V was pared by 1 base and J by 2 bases, with 17 bases between. CDR3 DNA sequence: TGTGCCAGCAGTTTATATGGGGGGAAGGGGGCTCAAGAGACCCAGTACTTC. Amino acid sequence: CASSLYGGKGAQETQYF.

The chain has TRBV10-3 and TRBJ1-6; maybe TRBD1 (6 bases). CDR3 length: 13 residues. Germline CDR1 is ENHRY and CDR2 is SYGVKD. The V gene lost 10 bases and the J gene lost 6 bases, with 13 bases spanning the gap. CDR3 nucleotide sequence: TGTGCCAGCCGACAGGAACCTAATTCACCCCTCCACTTT. Protein product: CASRQEPNSPLHF.

This clone was observed once. The gene calls are TRBV19 and TRBJ2-1; D might be TRBD2 (6 bases). The CDR3 runs to 14 residues. Germline loops: CDR1 LNHDA, CDR2 SQIVND (reference sequence). V lost 3 bases, J lost 5 bases, and 11 bases lay in between. The CDR3 here is CASSIKLANNEQFF. The CDR3 DNA is TGTGCCAGTAGTATTAAACTAGCTAACAATGAGCAGTTCTTC.

The chain joins TRBV6-2 or TRBV6-3 to TRBJ2-7; tentative D call: TRBD2 (6 bases). The germline CDR1 and CDR2 sequences are MNHEY and SVGEGT. This CDR3 comprises 15 residues. V was shortened by 3 bases and J by 4 bases, with 16 bases between the two germline ends. This CDR3 is CASSYREQVGYEQYF. The CDR3 region has the DNA TGTGCCAGCAGTTATCGGGAGCAGGTCGGGTACGAGCAGTACTTC.

The chain combines TRBV28 with TRBJ1-3; 8 positions match TRBD1. This CDR3 is built from 14 residues. Per the germline V gene, CDR1 is MDHEN and CDR2 is SYDVKM. The trim removed 7 bases at V and 2 bases at J, leaving 4 bases unmatched. The chain's CDR3 is CASTETGAGNTIYF. CDR3 nucleotides: TGTGCCAGCACTGAGACAGGGGCTGGAAACACCATATATTTT. Together with reference TRBV28 and TRBJ1-3, the CDR3 gives the full variable domain: DVKVTQSSRYLVKRTGEKVFLECVQDMDHENMFWYRQDPGLGLRLIYFSYDVKMKEKGDIPEGYSVSREKKERFSLILESASTNQTSMYLCASTETGAGNTIYFGEGSWLTVV.